This T cell receptor beta chain was captured in a study of CD8 T cells in ankylosing spondylitis. Study results and caveats: Some motif variants were previously reported in reactive arthritis synovial fluid and blood. There was a TCR beta motif, made of several highly homologous variants, that appeared characteristic of ankylosing spondylitis blood.

There are 14 residues in the CDR3. Germline CDR1 SGHDT, CDR2 YYEEEE. V lost 0 bases to trimming and J lost 2 bases, with 8 bases between them. This clonotype appeared a few times. What it recognizes is unknown. Making use of molecular barcodes, quantitative 5'-RACE generated TCR beta libraries. TCRdb redid the calling of the 5' RACE reads with MiXCR, one entry per CDR3 protein. This sample has roughly 350,000 distinct CDR3 sequences, with around 8% found just once. Sequencing input: blood, either unsorted or a sorted T cell fraction (not recorded which). The receptor comes from a male donor with ankylosing spondylitis. The chain is built from TRBV5-6 and TRBJ2-5, with D perhaps matching TRBD2 (5 bases). The CDR3 region has the DNA TGTGCCAGCAGCTTGGTTCGGGGTCAAGAGACCCAGTACTTC. Translation gives CASSLVRGQETQYF.